The entry that follows covers one TCR beta chain sequence. This sample is part of a study of blood T cell repertoires in COVID-19. Study as a whole: Sample material is recorded as cDNA or gDNA derived from T cells, B-cell-depleted T cells, or PBMCs.

The germline CDR1 and CDR2 sequences are SGHAT and FQNNGV. This CDR3 region has 15 residues. V was clipped by 2 bases and J by 6 bases, with 16 bases between them. Study processing details: It was from reference gene primer amplification that nucleated cell counts were estimated. Data came from immunoSEQ multiplex PCR; TCRdb stores just in-frame clones and leaves some out. V and J calls and clone size follow that table, whereas D and trimming were derived from the DNA. The sample contains 87,000 or so clones, about nine tenths of which appear only once. The gene calls are TRBV11-2 and TRBJ1-1; unclear D gene. The sequenced material came from peripheral blood. The sequence derives from a woman in her 50s with active or convalescent COVID-19. DNA for the CDR3: TGTGCCAGCAGCTTACGCACTCAGGAAAACCCTGAAGCTTTCTTT. Residues: CASSLRTQENPEAFF.